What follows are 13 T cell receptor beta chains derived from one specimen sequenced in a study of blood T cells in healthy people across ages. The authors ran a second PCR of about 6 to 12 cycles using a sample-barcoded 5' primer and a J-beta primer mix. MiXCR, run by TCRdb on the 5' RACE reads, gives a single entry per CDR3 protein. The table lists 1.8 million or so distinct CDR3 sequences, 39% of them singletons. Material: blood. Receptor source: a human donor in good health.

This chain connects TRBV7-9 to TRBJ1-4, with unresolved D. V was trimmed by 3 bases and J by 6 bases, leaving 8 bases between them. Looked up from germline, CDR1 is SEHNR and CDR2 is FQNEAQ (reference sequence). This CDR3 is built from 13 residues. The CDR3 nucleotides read TGTGCCAGCAGCTTCAGCGTGGATGAAAAACTGTTTTTT. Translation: CASSFSVDEKLFF.

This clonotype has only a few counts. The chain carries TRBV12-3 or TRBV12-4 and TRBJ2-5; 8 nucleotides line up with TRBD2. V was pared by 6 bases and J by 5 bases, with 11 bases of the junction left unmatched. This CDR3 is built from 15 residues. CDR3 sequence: CASSSGGPGEETQYF. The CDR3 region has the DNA TGTGCCAGCAGCTCGGGGGGGCCTGGGGAGGAGACCCAGTACTTC.

The CDR3, as DNA: TGTGCCAGCAGTACTTGGACTAGCGGGGGTGCAGATACGCAGTATTTT. Translation: CASSTWTSGGADTQYF. This chain joins TRBV6-6 and TRBJ2-3, with TRBD2 matching over 13 bases. Germline V gene data show CDR1 as MNHNY and CDR2 as SVGAGI (reference sequence). The V and J ends lost 5 bases and 4 bases, in that order; junction bases with no gene match: 6. The CDR3 extends over 16 amino acids.

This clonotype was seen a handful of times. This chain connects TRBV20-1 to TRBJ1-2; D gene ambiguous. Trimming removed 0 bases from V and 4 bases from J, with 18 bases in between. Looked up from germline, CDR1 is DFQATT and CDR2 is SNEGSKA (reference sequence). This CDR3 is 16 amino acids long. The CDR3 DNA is TGCAGTGCTAGAGATTCTAGGAGATCACAGCTCTATGGCTACACCTTC. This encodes CSARDSRRSQLYGYTF.

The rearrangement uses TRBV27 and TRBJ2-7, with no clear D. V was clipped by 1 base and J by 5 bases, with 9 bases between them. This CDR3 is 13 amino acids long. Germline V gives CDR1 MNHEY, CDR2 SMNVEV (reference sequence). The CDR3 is CASSLWDRNEQYF. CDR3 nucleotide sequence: TGTGCCAGCAGTTTATGGGATCGGAACGAGCAGTACTTC.

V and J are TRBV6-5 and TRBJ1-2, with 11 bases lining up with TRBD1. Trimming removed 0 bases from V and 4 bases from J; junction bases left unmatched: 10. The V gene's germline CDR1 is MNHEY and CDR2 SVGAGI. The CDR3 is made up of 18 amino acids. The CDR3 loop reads CASSYSLPGQGVLYGYTF. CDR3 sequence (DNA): TGTGCCAGCAGTTACTCGCTCCCGGGACAGGGGGTACTCTATGGCTACACCTTC.

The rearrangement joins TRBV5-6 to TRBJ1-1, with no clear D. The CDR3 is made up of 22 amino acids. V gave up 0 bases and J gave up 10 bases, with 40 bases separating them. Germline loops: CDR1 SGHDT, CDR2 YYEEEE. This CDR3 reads CASSLVPGRIPSGQAQVSGAFF. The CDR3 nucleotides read TGTGCCAGCAGCTTGGTACCGGGGAGGATACCCTCAGGTCAGGCCCAAGTAAGTGGAGCTTTCTTT.

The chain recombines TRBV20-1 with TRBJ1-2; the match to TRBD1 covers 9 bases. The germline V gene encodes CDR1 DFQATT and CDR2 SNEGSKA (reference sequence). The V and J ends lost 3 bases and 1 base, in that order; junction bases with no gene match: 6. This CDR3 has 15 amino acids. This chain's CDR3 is CSARTGTGINYGYTF. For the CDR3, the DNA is TGCAGTGCTAGGACCGGGACAGGGATTAACTATGGCTACACCTTC.

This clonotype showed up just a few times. The CDR3 spells CATSDLRGMELETQYF. In DNA, the CDR3 is TGTGCCACCAGTGATTTAAGAGGAATGGAACTAGAGACCCAGTACTTC. The V call is TRBV24-1, the J call TRBJ2-5; no reliable D call. Germline loops: CDR1 KGHDR, CDR2 SFDVKD. The V end was cut by 1 base, the J end by 4 bases, with 15 bases between. The CDR3 totals 16 residues.

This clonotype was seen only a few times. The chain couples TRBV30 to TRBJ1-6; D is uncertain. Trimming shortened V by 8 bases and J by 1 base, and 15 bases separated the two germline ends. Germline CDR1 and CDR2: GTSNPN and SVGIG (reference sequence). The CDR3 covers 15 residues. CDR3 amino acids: CALNSGGSYNSPLHF. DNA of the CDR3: TGTGCCCTCAACAGTGGCGGATCCTATAATTCACCCCTCCACTTT.

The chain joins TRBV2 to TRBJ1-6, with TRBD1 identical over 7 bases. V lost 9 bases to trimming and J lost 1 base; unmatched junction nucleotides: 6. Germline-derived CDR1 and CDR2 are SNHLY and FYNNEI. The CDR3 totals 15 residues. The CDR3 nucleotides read TGTGCCAGTTGGACAGGAGGATCCTATAATTCACCCCTCCACTTT. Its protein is CASWTGGSYNSPLHF.

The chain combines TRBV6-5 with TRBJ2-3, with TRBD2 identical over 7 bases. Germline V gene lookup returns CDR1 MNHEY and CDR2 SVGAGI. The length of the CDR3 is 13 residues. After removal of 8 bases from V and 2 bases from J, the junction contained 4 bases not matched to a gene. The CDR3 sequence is CASRDYITDTQYF. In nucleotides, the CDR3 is TGTGCCAGCCGGGACTACATCACAGATACGCAGTATTTT.

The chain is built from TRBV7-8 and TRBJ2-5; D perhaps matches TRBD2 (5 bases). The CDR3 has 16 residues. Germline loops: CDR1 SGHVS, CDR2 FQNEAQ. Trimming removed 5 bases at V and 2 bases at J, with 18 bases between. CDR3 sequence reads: CASSPRRLPKQETQYF. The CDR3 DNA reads TGTGCCAGCAGCCCACGAAGACTACCAAAACAAGAGACCCAGTACTTC.